A selection of T cell receptor beta chains follows, all from one sample in a study of a mutant IDH1 vaccine in newly diagnosed glioma. Some clones are missing from TCRdb's copy, which holds only in-frame ones; the method was immunoSEQ multiplex PCR. Of around 59,000 clones detected, 80% to 95% appear once; the ten largest clones hold 2.6%. The input for sequencing was PBMCs, taken from a glioma patient treated with radiotherapy, temozolomide or both. These receptor sequences come from a man between 50 and 59 years old with glioma. Each CDR3 is given with its conserved first and last residue. D genes are given only for firm matches. The size field is filled for only some rows; it gives once, few, many or a size class.

d_call j_call v_call clone_size cdr3_aa cdr3_nt
NA TRBJ2-1 TRBV11-2 NA CASTGDGDNEQFF TGTGCCAGCACGGGTGACGGAGACAATGAGCAGTTCTTC
NA TRBJ1-2 TRBV6-6 NA CASQTGADGYTF TGTGCCAGCCAAACGGGGGCAGATGGCTACACCTTC
NA TRBJ1-4 TRBV6-1 NA CASSEASQAGKLFF TGTGCCAGCAGTGAAGCGAGTCAGGCGGGAAAACTGTTTTTT
NA TRBJ1-1 TRBV21-1 NA CASSKGPQQNTEAFF TGTGCCAGCAGCAAAGGCCCCCAACAGAACACTGAAGCTTTCTTT
NA TRBJ2-7 TRBV5-1 NA CASSLFAEGYEQYF TGCGCCAGCAGCTTGTTTGCGGAGGGCTACGAGCAGTACTTC
TRBD1 TRBJ2-7 TRBV29-1 NA CSVEIRDRAYEQYF TGCAGCGTTGAAATCCGGGACAGGGCCTACGAGCAGTACTTC
NA TRBJ2-6 TRBV28 NA CASSPERGTISGANVLTF TGTGCCAGCAGTCCCGAAAGGGGAACGATCTCTGGGGCCAACGTCCTGACTTTC
TRBD2 TRBJ2-4 TRBV29-1 NA CSVEDPELAGVSKNIQYF TGCAGCGTTGAAGATCCCGAACTAGCGGGAGTTTCCAAAAACATTCAGTACTTC
TRBD1 TRBJ1-2 TRBV7-2 NA CASSFQGAADYGYTF TGTGCCAGCAGCTTCCAGGGGGCGGCTGACTATGGCTACACCTTC
TRBD2 TRBJ2-2 TRBV15 once CATSSGLAGNTGELFF TGTGCCACCAGCAGTGGACTAGCGGGGAACACCGGGGAGCTGTTTTTT
NA TRBJ2-3 TRBV6-5 NA CASSRQFTDTQYF TGTGCCAGCAGCCGACAGTTCACAGATACGCAGTATTTT
NA TRBJ2-7 TRBV19 NA CASMDSNIYEQYF TGTGCCAGTATGGACAGCAACATTTACGAGCAGTACTTC
NA TRBJ2-3 TRBV13 NA CASSLNGGTDTQYF TGTGCCAGCAGCTTAAACGGCGGCACAGATACGCAGTATTTT
NA TRBJ2-5 TRBV2 NA CASRPRAGGEETQYF TGTGCCAGCAGGCCTCGGGCAGGGGGGGAAGAGACCCAGTACTTC
NA TRBJ2-4 TRBV4-3 NA CASSQRSGDNIQYF TGCGCCAGCAGCCAAAGGTCGGGAGATAACATTCAGTACTTC
TRBD2 TRBJ2-3 TRBV27 NA CASSLARLAGGPLDYTDTQYF TGTGCCAGCAGTTTGGCGCGGCTAGCGGGGGGACCCCTCGATTACACAGATACGCAGTATTTT
NA TRBJ2-2 TRBV2 NA CASRGHHTGELFF TGTGCCAGCCGAGGGCACCACACCGGGGAGCTGTTTTTT
NA TRBJ2-7 TRBV4-3 NA CASSQGGTSAYEQYF TGCGCCAGCAGCCAAGGCGGGACAAGTGCCTACGAGCAGTACTTC
NA TRBJ2-3 TRBV4-1 NA CASSHIPLRNRHTDTQYF TGCGCCAGCAGCCATATACCCCTGCGCAATCGGCACACAGATACGCAGTATTTT
TRBD1 TRBJ1-2 TRBV5-1 NA CASSPRTGGGYGYTF TGCGCCAGCAGCCCCCGGACAGGGGGAGGCTATGGCTACACCTTC
NA TRBJ2-7 TRBV7-9 NA CASSLGRSKDEQYF TGTGCCAGCAGCTTGGGCAGGTCCAAAGACGAGCAGTACTTC
NA TRBJ2-7 TRBV5-6 once CASSQTSYEQYF TGTGCCAGCAGCCAGACCTCCTACGAGCAGTACTTC
TRBD1 TRBJ1-1 TRBV6-1 NA CASSATGGFLEAFF TGTGCCAGCAGTGCGACAGGGGGCTTCCTTGAAGCTTTCTTT
TRBD2 TRBJ2-7 TRBV28 NA CASSLAGLAWEQYF TGTGCCAGCAGTCTCGCTGGACTAGCGTGGGAGCAGTACTTC
NA TRBJ1-4 TRBV29-1 NA CSVEMGFATNEKLFF TGCAGCGTTGAAATGGGGTTCGCAACTAATGAAAAACTGTTTTTT
TRBD1 TRBJ1-2 TRBV4-1 few CASSQAGTGSNYGYTF TGCGCCAGCAGCCAAGCCGGGACAGGCTCTAACTATGGCTACACCTTC
TRBD1 TRBJ1-2 TRBV6-5 NA CASRRTGANYGYTF TGTGCCAGCAGGAGGACAGGGGCCAACTATGGCTACACCTTC
NA TRBJ2-1 TRBV6-5 NA CASSYRLGRGNEQFF TGTGCCAGCAGCTACCGCCTGGGCCGGGGCAATGAGCAGTTCTTC
TRBD1 TRBJ2-1 TRBV10-3 NA CAISQGGYRTGSNEFF TGTGCCATCAGTCAAGGGGGCTACAGGACGGGGTCAAATGAGTTCTTC
NA TRBJ1-5 TRBV30 NA CAWSVGGGNQPQHF TGTGCCTGGAGTGTAGGAGGGGGCAATCAGCCCCAGCATTTT
TRBD1 TRBJ2-7 TRBV27 NA CASSLDRGFGEQYF TGTGCCAGCAGTCTCGACAGGGGTTTCGGCGAGCAGTACTTC
NA TRBJ2-7 TRBV27 NA CASSLGSGGTYEQYF TGTGCCAGCAGTTTGGGCTCGGGGGGCACCTACGAGCAGTACTTC
NA TRBJ2-7 TRBV7-9 once CASSLAGAVYEQYF TGTGCCAGCAGCTTAGCAGGGGCGGTCTACGAGCAGTACTTC
NA TRBJ2-3 TRBV5-5 once CASSFVVRADTQYF TGTGCCAGCAGCTTTGTAGTTCGAGCAGATACGCAGTATTTT
NA TRBJ1-2 TRBV19 once CASSLPRGHLYGYTF TGTGCCAGTAGCCTACCCAGGGGCCACCTTTATGGCTACACCTTC
NA TRBJ2-7 TRBV13 few CASSPRTDPSEQYF TGTGCCAGCAGCCCCCGGACAGACCCCTCCGAGCAGTACTTC
NA TRBJ1-2 TRBV27 NA CASIGQGNYGYTF TGTGCCAGCATCGGGCAGGGGAACTATGGCTACACCTTC
TRBD1 TRBJ1-5 TRBV27 NA CASSPEGQIFRTQHF TGTGCCAGCAGCCCCGAGGGACAGATCTTTAGGACCCAGCATTTT
NA TRBJ2-2 TRBV5-8 once CASSPAGGWTGELFF TGTGCCAGCAGCCCCGCGGGTGGATGGACCGGGGAGCTGTTTTTT
TRBD1 TRBJ2-7 TRBV19 once CASSIQPGQGKCEQYF TGTGCCAGTAGTATCCAGCCGGGACAGGGAAAGTGCGAGCAGTACTTC
NA TRBJ1-1 TRBV23-1 NA CASRPISDPDTEAFF TGCGCCAGCAGACCGATTTCCGATCCCGACACTGAAGCTTTCTTT
TRBD2 TRBJ2-2 TRBV4-1 NA CASSQAGPGLITGELFF TGCGCCAGCAGCCAAGCGGGACCGGGACTAATCACCGGGGAGCTGTTTTTT
NA TRBJ2-5 TRBV7-7 NA CASGGTVKETQYF TGTGCTAGCGGCGGGACAGTGAAAGAGACCCAGTACTTC
TRBD2 TRBJ2-1 TRBV7-2 NA CASRASGRGEQFF TGTGCCAGCAGGGCTAGCGGGAGAGGTGAGCAGTTCTTC
TRBD1 TRBJ2-1 TRBV2 NA CASSPRTGGLYNEQFF TGTGCCAGCAGTCCTCGGACAGGGGGCTTATACAATGAGCAGTTCTTC
NA TRBJ1-6 TRBV11-2 NA CASSLDRAYNSPLHF TGTGCCAGCAGCTTAGACAGGGCCTATAATTCACCCCTCCACTTT
NA TRBJ1-2 TRBV5-5 few CASSSEGYGYTF TGTGCCAGCAGCTCTGAGGGTTATGGCTACACCTTC
TRBD2 TRBJ2-1 TRBV7-2 NA CASSLAVLAGGNEQFF TGTGCCAGCAGCTTAGCGGTTCTAGCGGGAGGCAATGAGCAGTTCTTC
NA TRBJ2-5 TRBV11-3 NA CASSQGAQETQYF TGTGCCAGCAGCCAGGGAGCCCAAGAGACCCAGTACTTC
TRBD1 TRBJ1-4 TRBV5-1 NA CASSLGTGGKPNEKLFF TGCGCCAGCAGCTTGGGGACAGGGGGCAAACCTAATGAAAAACTGTTTTTT
NA TRBJ1-1 TRBV19 NA CASSSRDRGTEAFF TGTGCCAGTAGCTCCAGGGATCGGGGGACTGAAGCTTTCTTT